This T cell receptor beta chain stems from a study of vaccination effects on CD4 cells after COVID-19. Turning to the study itself: The cohort was immunized with two doses of either the BNT162b2 or mRNA-1273 vaccine.

CDR1 and CDR2 (germline): MNHEY, SVGAGI. The CDR3 loop spans 14 amino acids. V was clipped by 6 bases and J by 8 bases; unmatched bases: 5. This table comes from immunoSEQ multiplex PCR, and its TCRdb copy is limited to in-frame clones, with some not included. The table has about 27,000 clones, roughly two thirds seen once; the top ten hold over 9.5%. Antigen-specific CD4+ T cells were expanded with viral peptide pools in the ViraFEST assay before sequencing. When roughly eleven days of culture had elapsed, CD4+ T cells were isolated. Among the vaccine recipients, none had a prior SARS-CoV-2 infection, and nucleocapsid antibodies were negative. About 2.2 million PBMC per well received 10 IU/ml IL-2 and around 11 ug/ml peptides in culture. Study-wide findings and caveats: Small numbers of convalescent patients limited the study. It also lacked early post-infection timepoints. Infection-derived and vaccine-derived clones contracted markedly late after vaccination.

Points on this clone: What it recognizes is unknown.

This rearrangement joins TRBV6-5 to TRBJ1-4, with 11 bases lining up with TRBD1. Sample: CD4+ T cells from PBMCs cultured with SARS-CoV-2 spike peptides, taken before COVID-19 vaccination. The sequence came from a human donor who received a COVID-19 vaccine. The CDR3 DNA sequence: TGTGCCAGCAGGTTGGACAGGGGGCGGGAAAAACTGTTTTTT. Translating it yields CASRLDRGREKLFF.